These 32 T cell receptor beta chains share one sample of origin, sequenced in a study of blood T cell repertoires in COVID-19. The assay was immunoSEQ multiplex PCR, and TCRdb's table has in-frame clones only and misses some. The data contain 450,000 or so clones, around 91% of them singletons. Sequenced: peripheral blood. Receptors were obtained from a woman aged 40 to 50 with COVID-19, enrolled during active disease.

The chain uses TRBV30 and TRBJ1-5; D possibly corresponds to TRBD1 (5 bases). Germline CDR1 reads GTSNPN; CDR2 reads SVGIG (reference sequence). V was trimmed by 1 base and J by 0 bases, leaving 19 bases between them. The CDR3 loop spans 18 amino acids. DNA of the CDR3: TGTGCCTGGAGTGGGGGCTTGGGCTTAGGTTATAGCAATCAGCCCCAGCATTTT. The encoded protein is CAWSGGLGLGYSNQPQHF.

This clone was seen a single time. The V gene is TRBV30, the J gene TRBJ2-3; TRBD2 might be the D (5 bases). CDR1 GTSNPN and CDR2 SVGIG come from the germline V gene (reference sequence). Trimming left V 0 bases short and J 4 bases short, with 8 bases between. This CDR3 has 13 residues. CDR3 sequence (DNA): TGTGCCTGGAGTGTAGGGAGCCCAGATACGCAGTATTTT. This codes for CAWSVGSPDTQYF.

CDR3 amino acids: CASSPSLRGSRSGNTIYF. CDR3 coding DNA: TGTGCCAGCTCACCAAGTTTACGAGGCAGCCGCTCTGGAAACACCATATATTTT. The chain links TRBV18 to TRBJ1-3; D uncertain. Trimming cost V 2 bases and J 0 bases, with 17 bases left between them. The CDR3 extends over 18 amino acids. From germline, CDR1 is KGHSH and CDR2 LQKENI.

The chain couples TRBV28 to TRBJ2-1; 9 nucleotides align to TRBD2. The J segment lost 8 bases and the V segment lost 6 bases, leaving 8 bases of the junction unmatched. The germline V gene encodes CDR1 MDHEN and CDR2 SYDVKM. The CDR3 has 14 residues. The DNA for the CDR3 is TGTGCCAGCAGCAAAGCGGGAGGCTGGGATGAGCAGTTCTTC. It is translated as CASSKAGGWDEQFF.

V is TRBV7-8 and J is TRBJ2-7; tentative D call: TRBD2 (7 bases). Deletions cut 1 base from V and 6 bases from J, with 19 bases between. Germline CDR1 and CDR2: SGHVS and FQNEAQ. This CDR3 is built from 16 residues. CDR3 DNA sequence: TGTGCCAGCAGCTTAGGCCGGAGAGGGGGGGAAGGCGAGCAGTACTTC. Translation: CASSLGRRGGEGEQYF.

DNA for the CDR3: TGTGCCAGCAGCACGGGTCGGGGGGGGATCTGGACTGAAGCTTTCTTT. As protein: CASSTGRGGIWTEAFF. The gene calls are TRBV14 and TRBJ1-1; perhaps TRBD1 as D (5 bases). The V gene lost 5 bases and the J gene lost 5 bases, with 21 bases spanning the gap. The germline CDR1 and CDR2 sequences are SGHDN and FVKESK. The CDR3 extends over 16 amino acids.

V is TRBV7-9 and J is TRBJ2-3, with 13 bases that match TRBD2. The CDR3 sequence is 17 residues long. CDR1 SEHNR and CDR2 FQNEAQ come from the germline V gene (reference sequence). The ends lost 5 bases at V and 0 bases at J; junction bases unmatched: 5. The CDR3 DNA reads as TGTGCCAGCAGCCGAGGGACTAGCGGGGCTAGCACAGATACGCAGTATTTT. Translating gives CASSRGTSGASTDTQYF.

This clone was detected only once. The chain carries TRBV28 and TRBJ1-2, with a tentative D call TRBD1 (6 bases). CDR1 and CDR2 from the germline V gene are MDHEN and SYDVKM. V was trimmed by 5 bases and J by 7 bases, leaving 20 bases between them. The CDR3 length is 15 residues. DNA of the CDR3: TGTGCCAGCAGTCCGAAGTTCAGGGGTAGAGGTGGCTACACCTTC. This codes for CASSPKFRGRGGYTF.

The CDR3 spells CASSLRTGQGPYEQYF. CDR3 coding DNA: TGTGCCAGCAGCCTTCGGACTGGACAGGGCCCCTACGAGCAGTACTTC. The chain couples TRBV5-6 to TRBJ2-7; 8 bases agree with TRBD1. CDR3 length: 16 amino acids. CDR1 and CDR2 from the germline V gene are SGHDT and YYEEEE. V was clipped by 4 bases and J by 2 bases; unmatched bases: 11.

This chain links TRBV5-1 with TRBJ2-1; 10 nucleotides line up with TRBD2. CDR3 length equals 16 residues. Germline V gene sequence: CDR1 SGHRS, CDR2 YFSETQ. The junction had 8 bases not matched to a gene; V was cut back by 4 bases and J by 4 bases. CDR3 DNA: TGCGCCAGCAGCGATCGCGGTAGCGGGGGGTACAATGAGCAGTTCTTC. Translated: CASSDRGSGGYNEQFF.

V gene TRBV7-9 combines with J gene TRBJ1-1; D gene ambiguous. V lost 4 bases and J 0 bases, leaving 9 bases between the germline ends. Germline assignment: CDR1 SEHNR and CDR2 FQNEAQ (reference sequence). This CDR3 contains 14 residues. The CDR3 bases are TGTGCCAGCAGCTCTGCAGGTTTGAACACTGAAGCTTTCTTT. Translated, it gives CASSSAGLNTEAFF.

The rearrangement links TRBV9 to TRBJ1-1, with no clear D. Germline loops: CDR1 SGDLS, CDR2 YYNGEE. V was trimmed by 4 bases and J by 7 bases, leaving 14 bases between them. The CDR3 runs to 13 residues. As DNA, the CDR3 is TGTGCCAGCAGCCCCCCTGGGCTCCTTGAAGCTTTCTTT. This translates into CASSPPGLLEAFF.

The gene calls are TRBV28 and TRBJ1-4; D is perhaps TRBD1 (6 bases). The CDR3 has 15 residues. The germline V gene has CDR1 MDHEN and CDR2 SYDVKM. The germline V and J ends were trimmed by 4 bases and 3 bases, with 12 bases remaining between them. The CDR3 DNA is TGTGCCAGCAGTTCCCCGACAGGTTCTAATGAAAAACTGTTTTTT. Its protein is CASSSPTGSNEKLFF.

The V call is TRBV28, the J call TRBJ1-2, with unresolved D. Trimming removed 4 bases at V and 0 bases at J, with 6 bases between. This CDR3 comprises 13 residues. CDR1 and CDR2 (germline): MDHEN, SYDVKM. The CDR3 DNA follows: TGTGCCAGCAGTTACAGAGCTAACTATGGCTACACCTTC. Amino acid sequence: CASSYRANYGYTF.

The V call is TRBV10-3, the J call TRBJ1-1, with D possibly being TRBD1 (5 bases). The germline gives CDR1 ENHRY, CDR2 SYGVKD. The CDR3 length is 14 residues. Between the trimmed V and J ends, which lost 10 bases and 6 bases, there was a span of 21 bases. The CDR3 DNA reads as TGTGCCACTTCCAGACAGACACAATACCCTGAAGCTTTCTTT. Amino acids: CATSRQTQYPEAFF.

V usage is TRBV29-1 and J usage is TRBJ2-7; 9 bases fit TRBD2. Per the germline V gene, CDR1 is SQVTM and CDR2 is ANQGSEA. The CDR3 is 15 amino acids. With 1 base clipped from V and 0 bases from J, the junction kept 4 bases outside the gene matches. The CDR3 sequence is CSVEVGGRASYEQYF. The DNA of the CDR3 is TGCAGCGTTGAAGTAGGCGGGAGGGCCTCCTACGAGCAGTACTTC.

The chain combines TRBV27 with TRBJ1-5, with a tentative D call TRBD1 (5 bases). The V gene lost 8 bases and the J gene lost 8 bases, with 19 bases spanning the gap. The CDR3 length is 14 residues. Germline assignment: CDR1 MNHEY and CDR2 SMNVEV (reference sequence). The CDR3 spells CASSERGSIKPQHF. The CDR3 DNA sequence: TGTGCCAGCTCCGAAAGGGGCTCTATCAAGCCCCAGCATTTT.

The rearrangement joins TRBV20-1 to TRBJ1-2, with a possible D match to TRBD1 (5 bases). Germline lookup yields CDR1 DFQATT and CDR2 SNEGSKA (reference sequence). This CDR3 has 14 amino acids. The V gene lost 3 bases and the J gene lost 4 bases, with 15 bases spanning the gap. CDR3 sequence: CSASEQGGSYGYTF. In DNA, the CDR3 is TGCAGTGCTAGTGAGCAGGGAGGGAGCTATGGCTACACCTTC.

The rearrangement joins TRBV7-2 to TRBJ1-2, with D possibly TRBD1 on 6 matching bases. The CDR3 has 15 residues. Germline CDR1 reads SGHTA; CDR2 reads FQGNSA. The V and J ends lost 2 bases and 3 bases respectively, with 13 bases between them. For the CDR3, the DNA is TGTGCCAGCAGCTTAACACGGACAGCGGACTATGGCTACACCTTC. Amino acid sequence: CASSLTRTADYGYTF. The full variable domain, with the rest looked up from reference TRBV7-2 and TRBJ1-2, is GAGVSQSPSNKVTEKGKDVELRCDPISGHTALYWYRQSLGQGLEFLIYFQGNSAPDKSGLPSDRFSAERTGGSVSTLTIQRTQQEDSAVYLCASSLTRTADYGYTFGSGTRLTVV.

The rearrangement links TRBV15 to TRBJ2-5; D unclear. Per germline, CDR1 LNHNV and CDR2 YYDKDF (reference sequence). V lost 0 bases and J 1 base, leaving 3 bases between the germline ends. CDR3 length: 13 residues. CDR3 DNA sequence: TGTGCCACCAGCAGAGACGGCCAAGAGACCCAGTACTTC. Residues: CATSRDGQETQYF.

The chain combines TRBV19 with TRBJ1-2, with 8 bases fitting TRBD1. The CDR3 totals 15 residues. The germline CDR1 and CDR2 sequences are LNHDA and SQIVND (reference sequence). V lost 4 bases, J lost 8 bases, and 12 bases stayed unmatched. CDR3 amino acids: CASSTFRGRMDGYTF. The CDR3 region has the DNA TGTGCCAGTAGTACCTTCAGGGGGCGTATGGACGGCTACACCTTC. Looking up the rest from reference TRBV19 and TRBJ1-2 gives the full variable domain: DGGITQSPKYLFRKEGQNVTLSCEQNLNHDAMYWYRQDPGQGLRLIYYSQIVNDFQKGDIAEGYSVSREKKESFPLTVTSAQKNPTAFYLCASSTFRGRMDGYTFGSGTRLTVV.

In its sample, this clone was seen once. V usage is TRBV12-5 and J usage is TRBJ2-3, with 12 bases that match TRBD2. This CDR3 is built from 16 residues. The V gene end was trimmed by 1 base and the J gene end by 3 bases; junction bases not matched to a gene: 2. Germline assignment: CDR1 LGHNT and CDR2 FRNRAP. The CDR3 DNA reads TGTGCTAGTGGTTTGGGACTAGCGGGAGTGACAGATACGCAGTATTTT. Residues: CASGLGLAGVTDTQYF.

The rearrangement uses TRBV7-3 and TRBJ2-2; 8 bases match TRBD1. Looked up from germline, CDR1 is SGHTA and CDR2 is FQGTGA. There are 16 residues in the CDR3. The V and J ends lost 2 bases and 6 bases, in that order; junction bases with no gene match: 8. The CDR3 DNA follows: TGTGCCAGCAGCTTACAGGGAGACAGGGGCGCCGGGGAGCTGTTTTTT. Its protein is CASSLQGDRGAGELFF.

CDR3 loop: CASSLGSWKGAEAFF. The CDR3 region has the DNA TGTGCCAGCAGCTTAGGGAGTTGGAAGGGGGCTGAAGCTTTCTTT. The V gene is TRBV7-9, the J gene TRBJ1-1, with D perhaps matching TRBD1 (6 bases). The CDR3 runs 15 residues. The germline V gene encodes CDR1 SEHNR and CDR2 FQNEAQ (reference sequence). V was cut by 1 base and J by 6 bases, with 15 bases left in between.

The chain links TRBV3-1 (or the pseudogene TRBV3-2) to TRBJ2-1, with TRBD1 identical over 9 bases. Germline V CDR1 and CDR2: LGHDT, YNNKEL (reference sequence). J lost 9 bases, V lost 1 base, and 10 bases had no gene match. The CDR3 spans 16 residues. This CDR3 reads CASSQAGTGRGGEQFF. For the CDR3, the DNA is TGTGCCAGCAGCCAAGCCGGGACAGGGAGAGGCGGTGAGCAGTTCTTC.

The V call is TRBV29-1, the J call TRBJ2-1, with D tentatively TRBD2 (6 bases). The CDR3 has 14 amino acids. The germline V and J ends were trimmed by 3 bases and 1 base, with 10 bases remaining between them. Germline CDR1 is SQVTM and CDR2 is ANQGSEA. The CDR3 protein is CSVDTGESYNEQFF. CDR3 bases: TGCAGCGTTGATACGGGAGAGTCCTACAATGAGCAGTTCTTC.

The chain links TRBV4-1 to TRBJ1-3; 7 positions agree with TRBD1. The trim removed 2 bases at V and 0 bases at J, leaving 4 bases unmatched. The germline CDR1 and CDR2 sequences are MGHRA and YSYEKL. This CDR3 has 16 residues. In DNA, the CDR3 is TGCGCCAGCAGCCAACGGGACAGTAGCTCTGGAAACACCATATATTTT. Translating gives CASSQRDSSSGNTIYF.

The rearrangement uses TRBV6-6 and TRBJ1-5; the D gene is possibly TRBD1 (5 bases). The CDR3 has 16 residues. CDR1 and CDR2 from the germline V gene are MNHNY and SVGAGI (reference sequence). V shed 10 bases and J shed 1 base, with 20 bases lying between them. CDR3 protein: CAIQPEGIGSNQPQHF. DNA of the CDR3: TGTGCCATCCAACCGGAGGGGATAGGGAGCAATCAGCCCCAGCATTTT.

This clone appeared a single time. V and J are TRBV11-2 and TRBJ1-3, with D tentatively TRBD1 (6 bases). The germline gives CDR1 SGHAT, CDR2 FQNNGV. The germline V and J ends were trimmed by 6 bases and 4 bases, with 22 bases remaining between them. The CDR3 loop spans 17 amino acids. The CDR3 DNA is TGTGCCAGCAGTACCTTGCCGGGACACCTCCTCGGAAACACCATATATTTT. This translates into CASSTLPGHLLGNTIYF.

This chain uses TRBV11-2 with TRBJ2-2, with D perhaps TRBD2 (6 bases). CDR3 length: 16 residues. Germline CDR1 reads SGHAT; CDR2 reads FQNNGV. Trimming shortened V by 3 bases and J by 5 bases, and 16 bases separated the two germline ends. CDR3 in amino acids: CASSFSSRGRTGELFF. CDR3 bases: TGTGCCAGCAGCTTTAGTTCCCGGGGGAGAACCGGGGAGCTGTTTTTT.

The chain employs TRBV3-1 (or the pseudogene TRBV3-2) and TRBJ2-3; perhaps TRBD2 as D (7 bases). The CDR3 runs 15 residues. V lost 4 bases and J lost 4, with 15 bases in between. Germline V lookup: CDR1 LGHDT, CDR2 YNNKEL (reference sequence). CDR3 region: CASSPLTGGPDTQYF. CDR3 DNA: TGTGCCAGCAGCCCTTTGACGGGGGGCCCAGATACGCAGTATTTT.

The V call is TRBV28, the J call TRBJ1-6; possible D gene TRBD1, 5 bases. With 6 bases removed from V and 5 bases from J, the gap between germline ends came to 11 bases. Germline V CDR1 and CDR2: MDHEN, SYDVKM. CDR3 length: 14 residues. The CDR3 DNA reads TGTGCCAGCAGCAGCCTCAGGGATAATTCACCCCTCCACTTT. Protein product: CASSSLRDNSPLHF.